Following are 9 T cell receptor beta chains from one sample sequenced in a study of OX40 agonist ivuxolimab in advanced cancers. Repertoires were generated with immunoSEQ multiplex PCR, while TCRdb's copy carries only in-frame clones and drops some. Of some 55,000 clones detected, 80% appear once; the ten largest clones hold roughly 4.2%. The sample here was CD4+ or CD8+ T cells sorted from blood, taken in a trial of the OX40 agonist ivuxolimab. Receptors were obtained from an adult with an advanced solid tumor such as melanoma, head and neck, liver or kidney cancer.

CDR3 sequence: CASSQDLGRFRPLSGANVLTF. The DNA of the CDR3 is TGCGCCAGCAGCCAAGATTTGGGACGCTTCCGCCCCCTCTCTGGGGCCAACGTCCTGACTTTC. The chain has TRBV4-3 and TRBJ2-6; D tentatively fits TRBD1 or TRBD2 (5 bases each). The V end was cut by 0 bases, the J end by 0 bases, with 21 bases between. Germline lookup yields CDR1 LGHNA and CDR2 YSLEER. The CDR3 covers 21 residues.

The CDR3 is CASSPRRGSYNEQFF. DNA for the CDR3: TGTGCCAGCTCACCACGCAGGGGTTCCTACAATGAGCAGTTCTTC. The chain uses TRBV18 and TRBJ2-1; TRBD1 is a possible D gene (6 bases). Trimming stripped 1 base from V and 1 base from J, with 8 bases between. Looked up from germline, CDR1 is KGHSH and CDR2 is LQKENI. The CDR3 extends over 15 amino acids. Full variable domain (rest looked up from reference TRBV18 and TRBJ2-1): NAGVMQNPRHLVRRRGQEARLRCSPMKGHSHVYWYRQLPEEGLKFMVYLQKENIIDESGMPKERFSAEFPKEGPSILRIQQVVRGDSAAYFCASSPRRGSYNEQFFGPGTRLTVL.

V and J are TRBV6-5 and TRBJ1-6; TRBD1 agrees at 9 bases. Looked up from germline, CDR1 is MNHEY and CDR2 is SVGAGI. This CDR3 is 15 amino acids long. The ends lost 7 bases at V and 7 bases at J; junction bases unmatched: 8. The CDR3 reads CASNNRGLLNSPLHF. The CDR3 DNA reads TGTGCCAGCAACAACAGGGGGCTCTTGAATTCACCCCTCCACTTT.

The chain combines TRBV7-9 with TRBJ2-2, with a weak D call TRBD1 (6 bases). Germline values: CDR1 SEHNR, CDR2 FQNEAQ (reference sequence). V lost 8 bases, J lost 2 bases, and 18 bases lay in between. The CDR3 sequence is 16 residues long. CDR3 coding DNA: TGTGCCAGCGGGGCCCCAGACAGGCTAAACACCGGGGAGCTGTTTTTT. Encoded protein: CASGAPDRLNTGELFF.

The chain joins TRBV29-1 to TRBJ2-4; the D is unclear. The CDR3 totals 12 residues. The V gene lost 5 bases and the J gene lost 0 bases, with 5 bases spanning the gap. CDR1 and CDR2 (germline): SQVTM, ANQGSEA. CDR3 residues: CSVRIAKNIQYF. For the CDR3, the DNA is TGCAGCGTTAGAATAGCCAAAAACATTCAGTACTTC.

The rearrangement joins TRBV7-2 to TRBJ2-5; perhaps TRBD1 as D (5 bases). With 3 bases removed from V and 4 bases from J, the gap between germline ends came to 15 bases. Germline CDR1 and CDR2: SGHTA and FQGNSA. The CDR3 has 15 amino acids. This CDR3 is CASSLVGVLGETQYF. The CDR3, as DNA: TGTGCCAGCAGCTTGGTAGGGGTTCTAGGAGAGACCCAGTACTTC. Based on the CDR3 plus reference TRBV7-2 and TRBJ2-5, the full variable domain is GAGVSQSPSNKVTEKGKDVELRCDPISGHTALYWYRQSLGQGLEFLIYFQGNSAPDKSGLPSDRFSAERTGGSVSTLTIQRTQQEDSAVYLCASSLVGVLGETQYFGPGTRLLVL.

The chain joins TRBV19 to TRBJ1-2; TRBD1 is a possible D gene (6 bases). The CDR3 is 13 amino acids. Germline-derived CDR1 and CDR2 are LNHDA and SQIVND (reference sequence). V gave up 9 bases and J gave up 7 bases, with 18 bases separating them. The CDR3 DNA sequence: TGTGCCAGCAAGGGACTGGGGGCCTTTGGCTACACCTTC. Translated: CASKGLGAFGYTF.

The chain is built from TRBV6-5 and TRBJ1-2; the D is unclear. This CDR3 has 13 amino acids. Germline CDR1 is MNHEY and CDR2 is SVGAGI. V was cut by 7 bases and J by 4 bases, with 13 bases left in between. The DNA for the CDR3 is TGTGCCAGCAATACGGACGTCATCTATGGCTACACCTTC. Translation gives CASNTDVIYGYTF.

Points on this clone: Within the sample, other DNA sequences also encode this same CDR3. V usage is TRBV7-9 and J usage is TRBJ1-1, with D possibly TRBD1 on 5 matching bases. Germline assignment: CDR1 SEHNR and CDR2 FQNEAQ (reference sequence). This CDR3 is built from 15 residues. V was clipped by 3 bases and J by 5 bases, with 16 bases between them. The CDR3 DNA follows: TGTGCCAGCAGCTTGGAGGGGAGGGTCGGGACTGAAGCTTTCTTT. This gives the protein CASSLEGRVGTEAFF. The complete variable domain, with remaining parts taken from reference TRBV7-9 and TRBJ1-1, reads DTGVSQNPRHKITKRGQNVTFRCDPISEHNRLYWYRQTLGQGPEFLTYFQNEAQLEKSRLLSDRFSAERPKGSFSTLEIQRTEQGDSAMYLCASSLEGRVGTEAFFGQGTRLTVV.